One and the same sample provided the 5 T cell receptor beta chains below, sequenced in a study of blood T cell repertoires in COVID-19 (dated by TCRdb to 2020 to 2021). The method was the immunoSEQ multiplex PCR assay. TCRdb mirrors the immuneACCESS table, restricted to in-frame sequences. Some clones are absent from its copies; in checked studies, under half trace to an unresolved V gene, and the reason for the others is unknown. The sample table records over 250,000 clones; about 89% of these occur just once. Approximately 9.8% of the sample belongs to the ten largest clones. Sequencing was performed on peripheral blood. Receptor source: a man aged 35 to 55 who had recovered from COVID-19.

The chain joins TRBV9 to TRBJ1-1; D might be TRBD1 (5 bases). Germline CDR1 SGDLS, CDR2 YYNGEE. The CDR3 spans 14 residues. With 4 bases removed from V and 4 bases from J, the gap between germline ends came to 14 bases. The DNA of the CDR3 is TGTGCCAGCAGCACCCGACAGTCTTCCACTGAAGCTTTCTTT. Its protein is CASSTRQSSTEAFF.

This chain connects TRBV5-4 to TRBJ2-7; 10 bases are shared with TRBD1. This CDR3 spans 15 amino acids. Germline assignment: CDR1 SGHNT and CDR2 YYREEE (reference sequence). Losses at the gene ends were 3 bases for V and 3 bases for J; bases not matched to a gene: 6. The chain's CDR3 is CASSYPGQGYYEQYF. The CDR3 nucleotides are TGTGCCAGCAGCTACCCGGGACAGGGGTACTACGAGCAGTACTTC.

This chain uses TRBV4-1 with TRBJ1-2, with 8 bases aligning to TRBD1. CDR1 and CDR2 from the germline V gene are MGHRA and YSYEKL. The CDR3 length is 15 residues. The J segment lost 4 bases and the V segment lost 0 bases, leaving 4 bases of the junction unmatched. The CDR3 loop reads CASSQDTGGGYGYTF. The CDR3 DNA is TGCGCCAGCAGCCAAGACACAGGGGGGGGCTATGGCTACACCTTC.

The chain carries TRBV7-9 and TRBJ1-2; 8 nucleotides agree with TRBD1. The germline gives CDR1 SEHNR, CDR2 FQNEAQ (reference sequence). The V gene end was trimmed by 1 base and the J gene end by 5 bases; junction bases not matched to a gene: 3. This CDR3 spans 14 amino acids. Here the CDR3 DNA reads TGTGCCAGCAGCTTAGGGACAGGGACTTATGGCTACACCTTC. Protein: CASSLGTGTYGYTF.

V and J are TRBV6-2 or TRBV6-3 and TRBJ2-1; TRBD1 matches at 7 bases. Looked up from germline, CDR1 is MNHEY and CDR2 is SVGEGT. CDR3 length: 13 residues. V trimming: 5 bases; J trimming: 13 bases; junction bases outside the gene matches: 11. The CDR3 sequence: CASSPDDREGQFF. CDR3 nucleotide sequence: TGTGCCAGCAGTCCGGACGACAGGGAAGGTCAGTTCTTC.